This T cell receptor (beta chain) is from a study of T cell repertoires in cytomegalovirus infection. The overall study: Signatures in public TCR beta sequences pointed to both CMV infection and matching HLA type.

MiXCR, applied by TCRdb to the reads, yields one record per CDR3 protein. This sample yields roughly 570,000 distinct CDR3 sequences, of which approximately 40% are seen a single time; around 46% belongs to the top ten. With respect to this clonotype: The antigen remains unidentified.

Sample: cultured PBMCs, taken from culture after CMV antigen stimulation. The clonotype comes from a human donor in good health (CMV status not recorded). Some clones in this sample may be carry-over from other donors' samples.

The CDR3 here is CASSPLSGREDTQYF. DNA for the CDR3: TGCGCCAGCAGCCCGCTTAGCGGGAGAGAAGATACGCAGTATTTT. This chain uses TRBV4-3 with TRBJ2-3, with 9 bases fitting TRBD2. The ends lost 4 bases at V and 5 bases at J; junction bases unmatched: 7. The CDR3 is made up of 15 amino acids. The germline V gene encodes CDR1 LGHNA and CDR2 YSLEER.